A selection of T cell receptor beta chains follows, all from one sample in a study of Ad26.COV2.S vaccination and SARS-CoV-2 variants. Using immunoSEQ multiplex PCR, the repertoire was profiled, and TCRdb retains in-frame clones only, with some absent. The sample lists roughly 680,000 clones; around 90% were seen once. Sequencing used peripheral blood, obtained in a trial of Ad26.COV2.S vaccine versus placebo. Receptors originate from a person between 18 and 65 years old who received the Ad26.COV2.S COVID-19 vaccine or a placebo. The CDR3 runs from the conserved cysteine through the conserved F or W.

J gene,V gene,CDR3 protein
TRBJ2-1,TRBV3-1/TRBV3-2,CASSQNPTTGDEQFF
TRBJ1-5,TRBV7-2,CASSLESGSNQPQHF
TRBJ1-6,TRBV7-9,CASSFTTRGSPLHF
TRBJ2-5,TRBV15,CATSRDGPLRGETQYF
TRBJ2-3,TRBV4-2,CASSQKFTPIGTDTQYF
TRBJ1-1,TRBV7-2,CASSLNRGNTEAFF
TRBJ1-1,TRBV2,CASRSGTLNTEAFF
TRBJ2-2,TRBV2,CASSDSAGELFF
TRBJ2-1,TRBV9,CASSVGSGGARNEQFF
TRBJ2-7,TRBV27,CASSPWSGFEQYF
TRBJ1-2,TRBV24-1,CATSDSRQGNYGYTF
TRBJ1-4,TRBV7-9,CASTRNEKLFF
TRBJ2-3,TRBV6-2/TRBV6-3,CASSYGWGESTDTQYF
TRBJ2-7,TRBV2,CASSGQSYEQYF
TRBJ2-3,TRBV10-3,CATQLGETQYF
TRBJ1-5,TRBV5-1,CASSLDSYSNQPQHF
TRBJ1-5,TRBV10-1,CAKEGVSNQPQHF
TRBJ2-3,TRBV2,CASSVGGRGDTQYF
TRBJ1-4,TRBV4-3,CASSVGLTNEKLFF
TRBJ2-1,TRBV5-6,CASSHVRAYGYNEQFF
TRBJ2-3,TRBV19,CASTRGRGRDTQYF
TRBJ2-3,TRBV18,CASSPPSGDTQYF
TRBJ2-7,TRBV5-1,CASSRLQGTPHEQYF
TRBJ1-3,TRBV25-1,CASSEQGSGNTIYF
TRBJ1-5,TRBV12-3/TRBV12-4,CASRNNNQPQHF
TRBJ2-3,TRBV29-1,CSAAGTSGDTDTQYF
TRBJ2-3,TRBV9,CASSVTSGRGRGSRDTDTQYF
TRBJ2-1,TRBV10-2,CASDGTSGYNEQFF
TRBJ1-4,TRBV3-1/TRBV3-2,CASSPGQPVELFF
TRBJ2-5,TRBV7-9,CASSSGLAGLETQYF